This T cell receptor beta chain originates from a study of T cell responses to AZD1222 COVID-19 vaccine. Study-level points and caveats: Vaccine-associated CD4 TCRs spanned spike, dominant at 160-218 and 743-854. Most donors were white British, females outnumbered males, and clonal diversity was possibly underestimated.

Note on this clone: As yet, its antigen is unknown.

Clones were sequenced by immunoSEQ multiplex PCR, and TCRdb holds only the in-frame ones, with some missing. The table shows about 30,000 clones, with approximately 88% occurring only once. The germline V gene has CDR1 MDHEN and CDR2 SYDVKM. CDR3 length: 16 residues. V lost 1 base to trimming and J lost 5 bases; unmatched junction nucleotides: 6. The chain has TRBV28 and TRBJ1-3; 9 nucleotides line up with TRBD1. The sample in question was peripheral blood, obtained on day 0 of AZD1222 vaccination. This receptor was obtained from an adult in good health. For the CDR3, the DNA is TGTGCCAGCAGTTTATCGGCCGGGACAGGGAGAAACACCATATATTTT. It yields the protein CASSLSAGTGRNTIYF.